One sample yielded the 23 T cell receptor beta chains listed below, sequenced in a study of CD8 T cells in ankylosing spondylitis. TCRdb re-derived calls from the 5' RACE reads in MiXCR, one entry per CDR3 protein. Of around 230,000 distinct CDR3 sequences in the sample, 8.6% were seen once. Sequences were obtained from blood, either unsorted or a sorted T cell fraction (not recorded which). Receptors were obtained from a male donor with ankylosing spondylitis or in good health (not recorded which).

Ten or more counts support this clonotype. Written as DNA, the CDR3 is TGCAGTGCGTGGACATACTACGAGCAGTACTTC. Residues: CSAWTYYEQYF. The chain carries TRBV20-1 and TRBJ2-7, with D perhaps matching TRBD1 (5 bases). Between the trimmed V and J ends, which lost 6 bases and 3 bases, there was a span of 9 bases. This CDR3 region has 11 residues. Germline V CDR1 and CDR2: DFQATT, SNEGSKA (reference sequence).

This chain joins TRBV10-3 and TRBJ1-6; D is unresolved. This CDR3 has 13 amino acids. CDR1 ENHRY and CDR2 SYGVKD come from the germline V gene. The CDR3 coding sequence is TGTGCTTCCCGGTTAGATGATAATTCACCCCTCCACTTT. Its protein is CASRLDDNSPLHF.

There are a few counts of this clonotype. V is TRBV27 and J is TRBJ2-6; no clear D. The CDR3 is 18 residues long. Deletions cut 5 bases from V and 0 bases from J, with 17 bases between. Germline-derived CDR1 and CDR2 are MNHEY and SMNVEV (reference sequence). The CDR3 reads CASSPTVRGNSGANVLTF. CDR3 nucleotides: TGTGCCAGCAGTCCGACGGTGAGAGGCAACTCTGGGGCCAACGTCCTGACTTTC.

This clonotype turned up a few times. The chain uses TRBV5-1 and TRBJ2-1; 10 nucleotides match TRBD2. CDR3 length: 14 residues. V dropped 1 base and J dropped 9; count of bases not matched to a gene: 4. Germline V gene data show CDR1 as SGHRS and CDR2 as YFSETQ. The CDR3 coding sequence is TGCGCCAGCAGCTTGACTAGCGGGAACAGTGAGCAGTTCTTC. This codes for CASSLTSGNSEQFF.

V gene TRBV7-2 combines with J gene TRBJ1-2; D may be TRBD1 (5 bases). The CDR3 length is 15 residues. V lost 1 base and J 0 bases, leaving 9 bases between the germline ends. The germline V gene encodes CDR1 SGHTA and CDR2 FQGNSA. CDR3 sequence: CASSLGQTSNYGYTF. The CDR3 bases are TGTGCCAGCAGCTTAGGACAGACATCTAACTATGGCTACACCTTC.

This chain uses TRBV5-1 with TRBJ2-1, with 14 bases fitting TRBD2. Trimming at V came to 2 bases and at J to 0 bases, leaving 13 bases not matched to a gene. Germline assignment: CDR1 SGHRS and CDR2 YFSETQ. The CDR3 sequence is 21 residues long. The DNA of the CDR3 is TGCGCCAGCAGCTTTACGTCCCCCGGGACTAGCGGGGGCCTCTCCTACAATGAGCAGTTCTTC. Translated, it gives CASSFTSPGTSGGLSYNEQFF.

This clonotype turned up a few times. The gene calls are TRBV12-3 or TRBV12-4 and TRBJ2-6; D is possibly TRBD1 (5 bases). The CDR3 spans 15 residues. V was pared by 4 bases and J by 3 bases, with 10 bases between. As DNA, the CDR3 is TGTGCCAGCAGTTCGCAGGGTGGTGGGGCCAACGTCCTGACTTTC. Translating it yields CASSSQGGGANVLTF.

Of note for this clonotype: A read error may be the cause here, since a much bigger clone is one base away. The gene calls are TRBV11-2 and TRBJ2-1; D unresolved. V lost 8 bases and J 7 bases, leaving 18 bases between the germline ends. Germline CDR1 reads SGHAT; CDR2 reads FQNNGV. This CDR3 contains 14 residues. CDR3: CASGPRVFGNEQFF. CDR3 in DNA: TGTGCCAGCGGCCCCCGGGTCTTTGGGAATGAGCAGTTCTTC. Together with reference TRBV11-2 and TRBJ2-1, the CDR3 gives the full variable domain: EAGVAQSPRYKIIEKRQSVAFWCNPISGHATLYWYQQILGQGPKLLIQFQNNGVVDDSQLPKDRFSAERLKGVDSTLKIQPAKLEDSAVYLCASGPRVFGNEQFFGPGTRLTVL.

This clonotype was found many times. J is TRBJ2-7 and V is TRBV7-2; no definite D call. The germline V gene encodes CDR1 SGHTA and CDR2 FQGNSA. The CDR3 length is 12 residues. Trimming removed 2 bases at V and 7 bases at J, with 9 bases between. CDR3 loop: CASSLLTGEQYF. The CDR3 DNA follows: TGTGCCAGCAGCTTACTTACCGGGGAGCAGTACTTC.

The sample holds a few counts of this clonotype. The V gene is TRBV30, the J gene TRBJ1-4; D is unresolved. Looked up from germline, CDR1 is GTSNPN and CDR2 is SVGIG (reference sequence). V shed 4 bases and J shed 8 bases, with 14 bases lying between them. The CDR3 is 13 residues long. CDR3 in amino acids: CAWTQPFNEKLFF. The CDR3 DNA is TGTGCCTGGACCCAACCCTTCAACGAAAAACTGTTTTTT.

This clonotype was detected many times. The chain joins TRBV12-3 or TRBV12-4 to TRBJ2-7; no clear D gene. V was clipped by 4 bases and J by 4 bases, with 5 bases between them. The CDR3 has 11 amino acids. This chain's CDR3 is CASSSHYEQYF. The CDR3 DNA reads TGTGCCAGCAGTTCCCATTACGAGCAGTACTTC.

This clonotype was observed many times. V and J are TRBV6-5 and TRBJ2-1; 7 bases align to TRBD1. The V segment lost 6 bases and the J segment 6 bases; nucleotides outside the gene matches: 11. The length of the CDR3 is 15 residues. The germline gives CDR1 MNHEY, CDR2 SVGAGI. DNA for the CDR3: TGTGCCAGCAGAACCGGGACAGAGTCTGGCAATGAGCAGTTCTTC. It yields the protein CASRTGTESGNEQFF.

This clonotype was seen at least ten times. The chain is built from TRBV7-3 and TRBJ2-1; 8 bases line up with TRBD2. V lost 1 base, J lost 3 bases, and 8 bases stayed unmatched. CDR1 SGHTA and CDR2 FQGTGA come from the germline V gene. This CDR3 is built from 17 residues. DNA for the CDR3: TGTGCCAGCAGCTTAAACCCGGGGGGGGCGGGCTACAATGAGCAGTTCTTC. It specifies CASSLNPGGAGYNEQFF.

There are many counts of this clonotype. This CDR3 is CASSLWTGRTDTQYF. The CDR3 nucleotides are TGCGCCAGCAGCTTGTGGACAGGGAGGACAGATACGCAGTATTTT. The chain couples TRBV5-1 to TRBJ2-3; the match to TRBD1 covers 8 bases. In germline, CDR1 is SGHRS, CDR2 YFSETQ. This CDR3 is built from 15 residues. Germline trimming cut 1 base from V and 3 bases from J; bases unmatched to any gene: 4.

This clonotype was counted at least ten times. CDR3 loop: CASSYSTSGRTDTQYF. The CDR3 region has the DNA TGCGCCAGCAGCTACTCGACTAGCGGGAGGACAGATACGCAGTATTTT. The J gene is TRBJ2-3, the V gene TRBV4-3; TRBD2 agrees at 13 bases. The trim removed 5 bases at V and 3 bases at J, leaving 5 bases unmatched. Germline lookup yields CDR1 LGHNA and CDR2 YSLEER. The CDR3 loop spans 16 amino acids.

This clonotype was observed at least ten times. The V gene is TRBV7-2, the J gene TRBJ2-5; no definite D call. With 1 base removed from V and 1 base from J, the gap between germline ends came to 16 bases. Per the germline V gene, CDR1 is SGHTA and CDR2 is FQGNSA. The CDR3 runs to 17 residues. CDR3 sequence: CASSLVRVPPSQETQYF. In DNA form, the CDR3 reads TGTGCCAGCAGCTTAGTCCGCGTCCCACCGAGCCAAGAGACCCAGTACTTC. Supplemented by reference TRBV7-2 and TRBJ2-5, the full variable domain reads GAGVSQSPSNKVTEKGKDVELRCDPISGHTALYWYRQSLGQGLEFLIYFQGNSAPDKSGLPSDRFSAERTGGSVSTLTIQRTQQEDSAVYLCASSLVRVPPSQETQYFGPGTRLLVL.

With respect to this clonotype: It may be a read error: a sequence one base away is much more abundant. The CDR3 DNA sequence: TGTGCCATCGGTGATGGCCTAGCGGGGGGCTCCTACGAGCAGTACTTC. This sequence encodes CAIGDGLAGGSYEQYF. V usage is TRBV10-3 and J usage is TRBJ2-7; 11 bases line up with TRBD2. CDR3 length: 16 amino acids. CDR1 is ENHRY and CDR2 is SYGVKD in the germline V gene.

This clonotype was detected ten times or more. J is TRBJ2-3 and V is TRBV20-1, with 15 nucleotides matching TRBD2. The CDR3 spans 16 residues. The trim removed 6 bases at V and 4 bases at J, leaving 8 bases unmatched. Per the germline V gene, CDR1 is DFQATT and CDR2 is SNEGSKA (reference sequence). The CDR3 region is CSARSGTSGRSDTQYF. The CDR3 DNA is TGCAGTGCCCGTTCCGGGACTAGCGGGAGGTCAGATACGCAGTATTTT.

This clonotype was seen a few times. This sequence joins TRBV5-6 and TRBJ1-2; D is undetermined. Germline CDR1 and CDR2: SGHDT and YYEEEE. The V end was cut by 4 bases, the J end by 7 bases, with 11 bases between. The CDR3 is made up of 12 amino acids. CDR3 sequence: CASSLWEGGYTF. The CDR3 DNA sequence: TGTGCCAGCAGCCTGTGGGAAGGTGGCTACACCTTC.

The table lists this clonotype with many counts. This chain's CDR3 is CASKFSGASNTEAFF. CDR3 sequence (DNA): TGTGCCAGCAAGTTCTCTGGGGCATCGAACACTGAAGCTTTCTTT. The chain recombines TRBV19 with TRBJ1-1, with TRBD1 as a possible D gene (5 bases). Germline values: CDR1 LNHDA, CDR2 SQIVND (reference sequence). The V gene lost 9 bases and the J gene lost 1 base, with 18 bases spanning the gap. The CDR3 has 15 residues.

This clonotype was counted between two and nine times. This chain joins TRBV7-9 and TRBJ2-1; 10 bases map to TRBD2. The CDR3 runs 16 residues. Per germline, CDR1 SEHNR and CDR2 FQNEAQ (reference sequence). J lost 3 bases, V lost 5 bases, and 7 bases had no gene match. CDR3 nucleotides: TGTGCCAGCAGCCAATATAGCGGGAGGATCTACAATGAGCAGTTCTTC. It yields the protein CASSQYSGRIYNEQFF.

In its sample, this clonotype was seen many times. This sequence joins TRBV28 and TRBJ2-7; TRBD1 aligns across 8 bases. V lost 4 bases to trimming and J lost 3 bases; unmatched junction nucleotides: 5. The CDR3 has 14 amino acids. The V gene's germline CDR1 is MDHEN and CDR2 SYDVKM. The CDR3 reads CASSSGTGNYEQYF. The CDR3 DNA reads as TGTGCCAGCAGTTCCGGGACAGGCAACTACGAGCAGTACTTC. Drawing the rest from reference TRBV28 and TRBJ2-7, the complete variable domain is DVKVTQSSRYLVKRTGEKVFLECVQDMDHENMFWYRQDPGLGLRLIYFSYDVKMKEKGDIPEGYSVSREKKERFSLILESASTNQTSMYLCASSSGTGNYEQYFGPGTRLTVT.

At least ten counts were recorded for this clonotype. The CDR3: CASSPYLNSYNEQFF. In DNA, the CDR3 is TGTGCCAGCAGCCCCTACCTTAACTCCTACAATGAGCAGTTCTTC. The chain combines TRBV14 with TRBJ2-1; no clear D gene. CDR1 is SGHDN and CDR2 is FVKESK in the germline V gene. The CDR3 sequence is 15 residues long. Trimming removed 4 bases from V and 0 bases from J, with 10 bases in between.